This TCR beta chain was observed in a study of T cells after yellow fever vaccination. This clonotype occurred a few times. Its antigen remains unknown. Each CDR3 protein is one row after TCRdb ran MiXCR on the 5' RACE reads. The sample records some 160,000 distinct CDR3 sequences, roughly 9% being singletons. Trimming cost V 4 bases and J 2 bases; bases outside gene matches: 4. The length of the CDR3 is 15 residues. Germline CDR1 SGHAT, CDR2 FQNNGV. Findings of the study overall: Researchers cautioned that FACS-sorted repertoires could harbor abundant clonotypes contaminating from the bulk population.

The rearrangement joins TRBV11-2 to TRBJ2-7, with 11 bases that match TRBD2. This TCR was sampled from a man aged 18 to 29 who received the YFV17D yellow fever vaccine. Sequenced here: CD8+ T cells sorted from PBMCs, sampled 45 days after the yellow fever booster vaccination. CDR3 sequence: CASSWASGGTYEQYF. In DNA form, the CDR3 reads TGTGCCAGCAGCTGGGCTAGCGGGGGGACCTACGAGCAGTACTTC.